This paragraph covers one TCR beta chain sequence. Its antigen remains unidentified. No base quality values were provided; no much bigger clone lies one nucleotide off. This record comes from a study of CD8 T cells in Susac syndrome (dated by TCRdb to about 2019). Study-wide context: Repertoire sequencing was used to test whether CD8+ T cell activation and differentiation in Susac syndrome was antigen driven. The clonality of the CD8+ T cell repertoire was compared across approximately 12 healthy donors, about 14 Susac syndrome patients and under 18 multiple sclerosis patients. On the study overall, not on this receptor specifically: The TCR sequencing and HLA analysis was acknowledged to have included a relatively small number of individuals.

Relative to germline, V is 4 bases shorter and J is 0 bases shorter, with 13 bases between their ends. The CDR3 goes from the cysteine to the phenylalanine over 15 residues. The DNA shown is the 45-base CDR3, in frame from base 1. The germline V gene (reference sequence) yields SGHNT for CDR1 and YYREEE for CDR2. RNA was extracted with the RNeasy kit and about 0.5 to 1 ug was reverse transcribed using random hexamers. TCR beta CDR3 regions were amplified with the immunoSEQ multiplex PCR assay covering 54 Vbeta and 13 Jbeta segments. PCR amplification bias was corrected by using a synthetic template baseline for primer optimization and computational correction. In the authors' own workflow: Reads were annotated to V, D and J genes according to IMGT and were analyzed with immunoSEQ Analyzer, with only productive sequences retained. To calculate clonality, Shannon entropy was normalized by log2 of the number of productive unique sequences and then subtracted from one. For each patient and control, public and private clones were evaluated among the 100 most prevalent clones. Susac-specific clones were defined as absent from healthy and MS cohorts, around 970 published viral clones and other ImmuneACCESS disease sequences. TCRdb handled the public reads itself, with Q25 trimming in fastp and clone calling in MiXCR, and kept productive beta chains. Identical CDR3 protein sequences are pooled into one entry, listed with their most common genes and DNA. These V and J calls rely on TCRdb rather than the paper's analysis. A total of approximately 140,000 distinct CDR3 sequences appear in this sample, over 85% of them only once. The top ten clones comprise 0.25% to 0.3% of the sample.

Peripheral blood CD8+ and CD4+ T cells from healthy donors, Susac syndrome patients and multiple sclerosis patients were profiled using high-throughput TCR beta sequencing. The healthy donors served as controls matched for age and sex. CD8+ TEMRA cells were enriched by FACS, while bulk CD8+ and CD4+ T cells were purified by magnetic negative isolation. Blood was collected in EDTA tubes and processed within 24 hours, with PBMCs isolated through density gradient centrifugation. PBMCs intended for TCR sequencing were cryopreserved in liquid nitrogen and were subsequently thawed in a 37 degrees C water bath. The sorted or isolated CD4+, CD8+ and CD8+ TEMRA cells had a purity of 90% or higher.

The clonotype was recovered from a human donor in good health. Sequences were obtained from CD8+ T cells from PBMCs. This receptor chain uses TRBV5-4 and TRBJ1-1; the D gene is perhaps TRBD1, from 5 matching bases. The CDR3 reads as follows: CASSGGTVMNTEAFF. In nucleotides, the sequence is TGTGCCAGCAGCGGGGGGACGGTCATGAACACTGAAGCTTTCTTT.